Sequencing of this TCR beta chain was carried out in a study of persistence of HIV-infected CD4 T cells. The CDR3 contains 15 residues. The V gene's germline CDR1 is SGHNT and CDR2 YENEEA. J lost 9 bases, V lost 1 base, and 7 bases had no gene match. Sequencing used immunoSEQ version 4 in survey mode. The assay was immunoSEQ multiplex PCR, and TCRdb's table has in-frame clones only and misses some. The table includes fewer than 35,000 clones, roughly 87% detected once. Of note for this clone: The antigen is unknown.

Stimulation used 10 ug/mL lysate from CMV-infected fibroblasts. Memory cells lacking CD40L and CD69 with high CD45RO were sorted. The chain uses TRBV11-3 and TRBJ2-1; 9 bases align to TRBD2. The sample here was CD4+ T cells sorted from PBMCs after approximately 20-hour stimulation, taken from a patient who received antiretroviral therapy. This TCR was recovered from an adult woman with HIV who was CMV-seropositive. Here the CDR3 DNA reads TGTGCCAGCAGCTTAGGCGGGAGGGCAAGGGGTGAGCAGTTCTTC. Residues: CASSLGGRARGEQFF.